The rows below give T cell receptor beta chains drawn from one sample of a study of early T cells in non-severe SARS-CoV-2 infection. TCRdb processed the 5' RACE reads anew with MiXCR; each CDR3 protein has one entry. The sample records roughly 92,000 distinct CDR3 sequences, less than 15% being singletons. The material sequenced was whole blood, taken at baseline. All receptors derive from an adult who was a healthcare worker with PCR-confirmed SARS-CoV-2 infection or an uninfected control (not recorded which). The CDR3 runs from the conserved cysteine through the conserved F or W. A D gene is named only where the DNA matches it firmly. Size is omitted from some rows. Given values are once, few, many or a class for expanded clones.

clone_size	v_call	cdr3_length	d_call	j_call	cdr3_nt	cdr3_aa
few	TRBV12-3/TRBV12-4	13	-	TRBJ1-6	TGTGCCAGCAGTTTGGGCCGGAGGTCACCCCTCCACTTT	CASSLGRRSPLHF
-	TRBV5-5	15	-	TRBJ2-6	TGTGCCAGCAGGCCGGACGCCCCAAGGGCCAACGTCCTGACTTTC	CASRPDAPRANVLTF
few	TRBV10-1	13	-	TRBJ2-7	TGCGCCAGCAGTGCTGACAGCTCCTACGAGCAGTACTTC	CASSADSSYEQYF
-	TRBV24-1	16	TRBD1	TRBJ1-2	TGTGCCACCAGTGATAGTCTAGGAGGGGGCTTCGATGGCTACACCTTC	CATSDSLGGGFDGYTF
few	TRBV7-2	17	TRBD2	TRBJ2-5	TGTGCCAGCAGCTTAATGCGGCTAGCGGGGGGGCTAGAGACCCAGTACTTC	CASSLMRLAGGLETQYF
few	TRBV2	16	TRBD2	TRBJ2-3	TGTGCCAGCAGTGATATAGCGGGGGGGCCCTCAGATACGCAGTATTTT	CASSDIAGGPSDTQYF
-	TRBV11-1	14	-	TRBJ2-1	TGTGCCAGCAGCTTAGGGTCGGGTAGAAGTGAGCAGTTCTTC	CASSLGSGRSEQFF
few	TRBV5-1	15	TRBD1	TRBJ2-2	TGCGCCAGCAGCCCTGGACAGGCGAACACCGGGGAGCTGTTTTTT	CASSPGQANTGELFF
few	TRBV5-6	16	-	TRBJ2-1	TGTGCCAGCAGCTTGCTGTCGGGAGTATCCTACAATGAGCAGTTCTTC	CASSLLSGVSYNEQFF
-	TRBV10-1	14	-	TRBJ1-1	TGCGCCAGCAGTGGGGGACGGACGAACACTGAAGCTTTCTTT	CASSGGRTNTEAFF
many	TRBV27	15	-	TRBJ2-3	TGTGCCAGCAGTGCCACCGCCGGACTATTGGATACGCAGTATTTT	CASSATAGLLDTQYF
few	TRBV12-3/TRBV12-4	15	-	TRBJ2-5	TGTGCCACCAGTTTAGCCGGTCCAGGAGAAGGGACCCAGTACTTC	CATSLAGPGEGTQYF
-	TRBV6-2/TRBV6-3	15	TRBD1	TRBJ2-7	TGTGCCAGCAGACCTTCCGGGACAGGGTTTTCCGAGCAGTACTTC	CASRPSGTGFSEQYF
many	TRBV12-3/TRBV12-4	12	-	TRBJ1-4	TGTGCCAGCAGCCGGGACCGGGAAAAACTGTTTTTT	CASSRDREKLFF
few	TRBV27	12	-	TRBJ2-7	TGTGCCAGCAGTCGCGTGGGCTACGAGCAGTACTTC	CASSRVGYEQYF
few	TRBV5-1	14	-	TRBJ2-7	TGCGCCAGCAGTCGGACTACCGAATCCTACGAGCAGTACTTC	CASSRTTESYEQYF
-	TRBV10-2	16	-	TRBJ2-7	TGCGCCAGCAGCCTCTTGCTGGGCAGGGAATCCTACGAGCAGTACTTC	CASSLLLGRESYEQYF
-	TRBV12-3/TRBV12-4	16	-	TRBJ2-7	TGTGCCAGCAGTTTACATGGCATGGGTTTCTCCTACGAGCAGTACTTC	CASSLHGMGFSYEQYF
-	TRBV28	12	-	TRBJ1-2	TGTGCCAGCAGTTCCAGGGTCTATGGCTACACCTTC	CASSSRVYGYTF
-	TRBV30	17	TRBD1	TRBJ2-6	TGTGCCTGGACCCCGGACAGGGGGCTGGCTGGGGCCAACGTCCTGACTTTC	CAWTPDRGLAGANVLTF
few	TRBV3-1	13	-	TRBJ2-5	TGTGCCAGCAGCCACCTCCGCGCGGGGACCCAGTACTTC	CASSHLRAGTQYF
-	TRBV10-1	14	-	TRBJ2-7	TGCGCCAGCAGTGAGTCAACTCCCCCCTACGAGCAGTACTTC	CASSESTPPYEQYF
-	TRBV20-1	13	-	TRBJ2-3	TGCAGTGCTAGGGCGGCCGGCACAGATACGCAGTATTTT	CSARAAGTDTQYF
few	TRBV7-3	17	TRBD1	TRBJ1-1	TGTGCCAGCAGCTCCTCCGGGACAGGGGGCTTGAGGACTGAAGCTTTCTTT	CASSSSGTGGLRTEAFF
-	TRBV20-1	13	TRBD2	TRBJ2-1	TGCAGTGCACGACTAGCGGGAGATCGTGAGCAGTTCTTC	CSARLAGDREQFF
-	TRBV5-1	14	-	TRBJ1-4	TGCGCCAGCAGCTTTTATTCCAGCAATGAAAAACTGTTTTTT	CASSFYSSNEKLFF
-	TRBV12-5	15	TRBD1	TRBJ2-1	TGTGCTAGTGGTTCGTCGGGACAGGGGAGAGATGAGCAGTTCTTC	CASGSSGQGRDEQFF
many	TRBV6-1	15	-	TRBJ2-5	TGTGCCAGCAGTTTTCGGACTGGCCCGGGGGCGGCCCAGTACTTC	CASSFRTGPGAAQYF